This T cell receptor beta chain derives from a study of blood T cell repertoires in COVID-19 (dated by TCRdb to 2020 to 2022). In terms of the full investigation: Collaborator samples came from the United States, Italy and Spain and covered acute and convalescent phases of COVID-19. The material from the prospective study consisted of cDNA or gDNA derived from T cells, B-cell-depleted T cells, or PBMCs. Subjects who had been exposed to COVID-19, were actively infected with it, or had recovered from it provided the deeply sampled blood TCRbeta repertoires that made up the dataset. The repertoires were made available in a free public database intended to serve as a resource for research on the immune response to SARS-CoV-2. The samples were drawn from two sources: the first 160 participants of the ongoing ImmuneRACE study, and 1,000 to 1,500 subjects contributed by 6 global collaborators. Sample metadata almost always included a de-identified subject ID, COVID-19 status, age in years and sex. Where available, HLA class I and class II types were taken from metadata supplied by the sample provider and were not determined by assay-based typing.

The CDR3 measures 14 amino acids from cysteine to phenylalanine. Of the read, only the CDR3 DNA is kept; its 42 bases are in frame from base 1. The V and J ends are trimmed by 6 bases and 4 bases, leaving 13 bases between them. The germline V gene specifies MGHDK as CDR1 and SYGVNS as CDR2. A word on this clone: Its target antigen remains unknown. Base qualities are not at hand, and no much larger clone is one base apart.

The immunoSEQ Assay, a bias-controlled multiplex PCR, was used to amplify TCRbeta CDR3 regions from genomic DNA. Under the source paper's analysis protocol: The number of nucleated cells in each sample was estimated by amplification of reference gene primers within the assay. To quantify the absolute abundance of each unique TCRbeta CDR3 rearrangement, sequence reads were collapsed and filtered. For each sample, productive Simpson clonality was calculated by taking the square root of Simpson's diversity index across productive rearrangements. TCRdb took this table from immuneACCESS and kept in-frame rearrangements with V and J called. Such tables lack part of the clones; where checked against another copy, unresolved V genes explain under half of the gap, and the rest is unexplained. The V and J calls and clone size come from that table; D and trimming were worked out from the DNA. Here the sample has 150,000 to 170,000 clones; about 80% occur a single time. The ten largest clonotypes hold approximately 7.3% of the sample.

Participants in the prospective study were enrolled through a virtual design, were aged 18 to 89 years, and lived in some 24 United States geographic areas. In the prospective study, cohorts were assigned on the basis of participant-reported clinical history obtained from a screening survey and a study questionnaire. Recovered participants in ImmuneRACE Cohort 3 were defined as having two consecutive negative NP/OP PCR tests, clearance from a healthcare professional, or resolution of symptoms. In the prospective study, mobile phlebotomists collected whole blood, serum and a nasopharyngeal or oropharyngeal swab from each participant. Additional blood draws and questionnaires over an approximately two-month period could optionally be provided by prospective study participants. Before DNA extraction, blood samples from the prospective study were shipped at room temperature or frozen. The research as a whole found: Clinical and demographic metadata were provided uncurated, with the amount varying by source and participant.

This receptor was obtained from a man between 45 and 60 years old who had recovered from COVID-19. The chain is assembled from TRBV25-1 and TRBJ2-1; TRBD1 could be the D gene, as 6 bases match. The sequenced sample was PBMCs or T cells enriched from blood (not recorded which). The base sequence is TGTGCCAGCAGACCGGGACACCAATACAATGAGCAGTTCTTC. Translated, it gives CASRPGHQYNEQFF. Full variable domain (CDR3 extended with the reference TRBV25-1 and TRBJ2-1 proteins): EADIYQTPRYLVIGTGKKITLECSQTMGHDKMYWYQQDPGMELHLIHYSYGVNSTEKGDLSSESTVSRIRTEHFPLTLESARPSHTSQYLCASRPGHQYNEQFFGPGTRLTVL.